This T cell receptor (beta chain) was observed in a study of blood T cell repertoires in COVID-19. The method was immunoSEQ multiplex PCR; TCRdb's version includes in-frame clones alone and lacks a portion of them. The table has several thousand clones, roughly 88% seen once. J gave up 1 base and V 3 bases, and 13 bases lay outside the gene matches. There are 19 residues in the CDR3. Germline CDR1 and CDR2: ENHRY and SYGVKD. The source is a man aged 60-69 years with acute or convalescent COVID-19. The genes are TRBV10-3 and TRBJ2-1, with 9 bases identical to TRBD2. Sequenced sample: peripheral blood. The CDR3 DNA reads TGTGCCATCAGTGACCCTAGCGGGAAGGGGAGGAGGTCCTACAATGAGCAGTTCTTC. It is translated as CAISDPSGKGRRSYNEQFF.